This is a list of T cell receptor beta chains from one sample in a study of early T cells in non-severe SARS-CoV-2 infection. One entry per CDR3 protein results from TCRdb running MiXCR on the 5' RACE reads. The sample yields about 24,000 distinct CDR3 sequences, more than 4% seen once. Sequenced material: whole blood. These TCRs come from an adult who was a healthcare worker with PCR-confirmed SARS-CoV-2 infection or an uninfected control (not recorded which). The CDR3 runs from the conserved cysteine through the conserved F or W. Fields, in order: CDR3 length, D gene, V gene, CDR3 protein. A D gene is named only where the DNA matches it firmly.

>16|TRBD2|TRBV7-8
CASSSQTGTSVYEQYF
>15|-|TRBV7-2
CASSLGGVASYEQYF
>13|-|TRBV20-1
CSAWGVVDQPQHF
>15|-|TRBV4-2
CASSQDPRRTGTQYF
>14|-|TRBV20-1
CSAIDSLLSYEQYF
>10|-|TRBV29-1
CSGLNTEAFF
>11|-|TRBV10-3
CAIRASYEQYF
>17|TRBD2|TRBV11-2
CASSPVPGTSGQETQYF
>20|TRBD1|TRBV7-6
CASSPTAGQGVKLGDTEAFF
>16|-|TRBV20-1
CSARAMAGAPGDEQFF
>12|-|TRBV7-6
CASSFASGGYTF
>15|TRBD1|TRBV28
CASSLLGGPNTEAFF
>13|-|TRBV29-1
CSVPGRSTYGYTF
>13|-|TRBV5-6
CASSFGAENIQYF